One and the same sample provided the 15 T cell receptor beta chains below, sequenced in a study of cytomegalovirus exposure and HLA in healthy donors. Primers: 60 Vbeta forward and 13 Jbeta reverse. TCRdb's copy holds only in-frame clones and misses some; the assay was immunoSEQ multiplex PCR. The sample consists of roughly 170,000 clones, roughly 85% of them appearing once. Sequences were obtained from PBMCs. Every receptor here comes from a young man in good health and CMV-seronegative.

This chain's CDR3 is CASSRAGGFNNEQFF. CDR3 DNA sequence: TGTGCCAGCAGCCGAGCGGGGGGGTTCAACAATGAGCAGTTCTTC. J is TRBJ2-1 and V is TRBV7-3; 10 bases map to TRBD2. CDR1 is SGHTA and CDR2 is FQGTGA in the germline V gene. V shed 5 bases and J 5 bases; nucleotides not matched to a gene: 6. The CDR3 contains 15 residues.

This sequence joins TRBV27 and TRBJ2-3; tentative D call: TRBD1 (6 bases). The CDR3 contains 17 residues. CDR1 and CDR2 from the germline V gene are MNHEY and SMNVEV (reference sequence). V was clipped by 3 bases and J by 1 base, with 17 bases between them. The CDR3 coding sequence is TGTGCCAGCAGTTTGAGGACAGATCTTTTCCGCACAGATACGCAGTATTTT. It yields the protein CASSLRTDLFRTDTQYF.

In this sample, this clone turned up a few times. The J gene is TRBJ1-2, the V gene TRBV7-2; 10 bases match TRBD1. The CDR3 is 14 residues long. The germline V gene encodes CDR1 SGHTA and CDR2 FQGNSA. After removal of 5 bases from V and 7 bases from J, the junction contained 7 bases not matched to a gene. The CDR3 sequence is CASSPRDRGRGYTF. In DNA form, the CDR3 reads TGTGCCAGCAGCCCCCGGGACAGGGGACGTGGCTACACCTTC.

The V call is TRBV7-9, the J call TRBJ1-4, with TRBD1 matching over 9 bases. J lost 1 base, V lost 3 bases, and 6 bases had no gene match. Germline-derived CDR1 and CDR2 are SEHNR and FQNEAQ (reference sequence). The CDR3 totals 17 residues. Here the CDR3 reads CASSFSGQGETNEKLFF. The CDR3 nucleotides read TGTGCCAGCAGCTTCTCGGGACAGGGCGAAACTAATGAAAAACTGTTTTTT.

The chain carries TRBV4-1 and TRBJ2-7; D is possibly TRBD2 (7 bases). Germline CDR1 is MGHRA and CDR2 is YSYEKL. The CDR3 sequence is 16 residues long. The ends were cut back, 0 bases at V and 2 bases at J, with 14 bases in the middle. The CDR3 here is CASSQDLAGAAYEQYF. CDR3 in DNA: TGCGCCAGCAGCCAAGATCTTGCGGGGGCCGCCTACGAGCAGTACTTC.

The chain employs TRBV5-6 and TRBJ2-7; 7 bases are a match to TRBD1. This CDR3 is built from 19 residues. Trimming cost V 0 bases and J 6 bases; bases outside gene matches: 21. The germline V gene has CDR1 SGHDT and CDR2 YYEEEE. In DNA form, the CDR3 reads TGTGCCAGCAGCTTGGCCCCGACAGGGACGGGGTTTTTGGTTGGCGAGCAGTACTTC. Its translation: CASSLAPTGTGFLVGEQYF. Drawing the rest from reference TRBV5-6 and TRBJ2-7, the complete variable domain is DAGVTQSPTHLIKTRGQQVTLRCSPKSGHDTVSWYQQALGQGPQFIFQYYEEEERQRGNFPDRFSGHQFPNYSSELNVNALLLGDSALYLCASSLAPTGTGFLVGEQYFGPGTRLTVT.

The J gene is TRBJ2-7, the V gene TRBV7-8; 10 bases match TRBD2. In germline, CDR1 is SGHVS, CDR2 FQNEAQ. J was trimmed by 5 bases and V by 5 bases; bases with no gene match: 9. CDR3 length: 15 amino acids. CDR3 residues: CASSPGLAWVHEQYF. The CDR3 DNA reads as TGTGCCAGCAGCCCGGGACTAGCGTGGGTCCACGAGCAGTACTTC.

The CDR3 sequence: CASSYGTSGHNEQFF. The CDR3 nucleotides are TGTGCCAGCAGTTACGGGACTAGCGGACACAATGAGCAGTTCTTC. V is TRBV6-5 and J is TRBJ2-1, with TRBD2 identical over 11 bases. Germline values: CDR1 MNHEY, CDR2 SVGAGI. CDR3 length equals 15 residues. V trimming: 2 bases; J trimming: 5 bases; junction bases outside the gene matches: 2.

This clone was seen once. J is TRBJ2-3 and V is TRBV29-1; 9 bases map to TRBD1. The CDR3 has 14 residues. The trim removed 6 bases at V and 2 bases at J, leaving 6 bases unmatched. Germline V lookup: CDR1 SQVTM, CDR2 ANQGSEA. The CDR3 DNA follows: TGCAGCGTCGCCGGGACAGGGTTCACAGATACGCAGTATTTT. Translated, it gives CSVAGTGFTDTQYF.

The J gene is TRBJ2-7, the V gene TRBV7-8, with 7 bases lining up with TRBD1. Germline values: CDR1 SGHVS, CDR2 FQNEAQ. The ends lost 0 bases at V and 1 base at J; junction bases unmatched: 6. The CDR3 sequence is 16 residues long. The CDR3 DNA sequence: TGTGCCAGCAGCTTAGCCCCTGAACAGGGGTCCTACGAGCAGTACTTC. Residues: CASSLAPEQGSYEQYF. The full variable domain, in which reference TRBV7-8 and TRBJ2-7 provide the parts outside the CDR3, is GAGVSQSPRYKVAKRGQDVALRCDPISGHVSLFWYQQALGQGPEFLTYFQNEAQLDKSGLPSDRFFAERPEGSVSTLKIQRTQQEDSAVYLCASSLAPEQGSYEQYFGPGTRLTVT.

The V and J genes are TRBV28 and TRBJ1-6; D is unclear. This CDR3 is built from 13 residues. Germline CDR1 is MDHEN and CDR2 is SYDVKM. Trimming removed 1 base at V and 9 bases at J, with 7 bases between. Here the CDR3 DNA reads TGTGCCAGCAGTTTATCCACTATTTCACCCCTCCACTTT. Translated, it gives CASSLSTISPLHF.

The chain employs TRBV15 and TRBJ2-7; 9 bases are shared with TRBD2. Germline V gene sequence: CDR1 LNHNV, CDR2 YYDKDF (reference sequence). V lost 0 bases to trimming and J lost 5 bases; unmatched junction nucleotides: 14. The CDR3 runs 18 residues. CDR3 amino acids: CATSRDHPRSSGRNEQYF. CDR3 nucleotide sequence: TGTGCCACCAGCAGAGACCATCCCCGAAGTAGCGGGAGAAACGAGCAGTACTTC. Full variable domain (remainder filled in from reference TRBV15 and TRBJ2-7): DAMVIQNPRYQVTQFGKPVTLSCSQTLNHNVMYWYQQKSSQAPKLLFHYYDKDFNNEADTPDNFQSRRPNTSFCFLDIRSPGLGDTAMYLCATSRDHPRSSGRNEQYFGPGTRLTVT.

This chain uses TRBV28 with TRBJ2-6, with D possibly TRBD2 on 5 matching bases. The CDR3 spans 15 residues. V lost 6 bases and J lost 0, with 9 bases in between. Germline values: CDR1 MDHEN, CDR2 SYDVKM. CDR3 DNA sequence: TGTGCCAGCAGCCCCGGGGACTCTGGGGCCAACGTCCTGACTTTC. Translated, it gives CASSPGDSGANVLTF.

This clone was found a few times. The chain recombines TRBV10-3 with TRBJ1-4; TRBD1 agrees at 8 bases. CDR1 is ENHRY and CDR2 is SYGVKD in the germline V gene. Losses at the gene ends were 0 bases for V and 8 bases for J; bases not matched to a gene: 8. This CDR3 contains 16 residues. CDR3 sequence (DNA): TGTGCCATCAGTGAGTCCGCAGGGGGCGGTTCCGAAAAACTGTTTTTT. It specifies CAISESAGGGSEKLFF.

The table lists this clone with a count of one. The V and J genes are TRBV27 and TRBJ1-3; 10 nucleotides agree with TRBD1. CDR1 is MNHEY, CDR2 SMNVEV, per germline (reference sequence). This CDR3 is 15 amino acids long. The J segment lost 7 bases and the V segment lost 5 bases, leaving 8 bases of the junction unmatched. Here the CDR3 reads CASSPSTGGQNTIYF. For the CDR3, the DNA is TGTGCCAGCAGTCCCTCGACAGGGGGCCAGAACACCATATATTTT.